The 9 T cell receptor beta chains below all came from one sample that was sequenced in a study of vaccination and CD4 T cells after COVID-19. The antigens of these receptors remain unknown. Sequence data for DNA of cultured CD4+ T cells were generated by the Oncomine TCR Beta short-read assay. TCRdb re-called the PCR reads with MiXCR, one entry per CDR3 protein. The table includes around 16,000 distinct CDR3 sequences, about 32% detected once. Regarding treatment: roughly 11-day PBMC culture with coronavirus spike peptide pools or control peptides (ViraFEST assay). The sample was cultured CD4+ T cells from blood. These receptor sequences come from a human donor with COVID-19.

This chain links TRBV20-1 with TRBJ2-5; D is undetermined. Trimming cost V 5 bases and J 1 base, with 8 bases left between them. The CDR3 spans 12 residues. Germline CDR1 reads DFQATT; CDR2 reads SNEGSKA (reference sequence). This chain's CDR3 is CSALGLQETQYF. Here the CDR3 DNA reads TGCAGTGCTCTAGGGCTCCAAGAGACCCAGTACTTC.

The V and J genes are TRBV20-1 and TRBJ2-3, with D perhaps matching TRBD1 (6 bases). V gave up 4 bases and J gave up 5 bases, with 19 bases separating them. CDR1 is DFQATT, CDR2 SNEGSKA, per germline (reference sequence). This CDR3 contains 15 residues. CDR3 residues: CSATKGESKEDTQYF. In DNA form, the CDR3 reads TGCAGTGCTACCAAGGGGGAATCTAAAGAAGATACGCAGTATTTT.

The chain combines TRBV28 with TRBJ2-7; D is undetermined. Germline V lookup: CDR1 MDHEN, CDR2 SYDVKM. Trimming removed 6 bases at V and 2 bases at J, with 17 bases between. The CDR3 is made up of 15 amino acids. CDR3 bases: TGTGCCAGCAGCCAGCCGTGGTCCAGTACCTACGAGCAGTACTTC. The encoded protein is CASSQPWSSTYEQYF.

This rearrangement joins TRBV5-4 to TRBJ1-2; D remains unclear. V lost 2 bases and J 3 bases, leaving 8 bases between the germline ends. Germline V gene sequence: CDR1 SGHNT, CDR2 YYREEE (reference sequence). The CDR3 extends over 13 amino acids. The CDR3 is CASSFPGYYGYTF. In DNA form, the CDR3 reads TGTGCCAGCAGCTTTCCCGGATACTATGGCTACACCTTC.

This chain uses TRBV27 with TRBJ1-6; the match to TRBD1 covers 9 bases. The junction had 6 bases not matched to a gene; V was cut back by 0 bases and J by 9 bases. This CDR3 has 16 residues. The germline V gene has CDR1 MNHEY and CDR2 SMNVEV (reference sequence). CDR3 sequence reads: CASSLSGTGSGSPLHF. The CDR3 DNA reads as TGTGCCAGCAGTTTATCGGGGACAGGGAGTGGTTCACCCCTCCACTTT.

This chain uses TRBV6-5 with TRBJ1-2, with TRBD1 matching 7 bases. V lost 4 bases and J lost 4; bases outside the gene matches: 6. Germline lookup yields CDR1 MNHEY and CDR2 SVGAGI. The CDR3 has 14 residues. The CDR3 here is CASSFDRAPYGYTF. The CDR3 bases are TGTGCCAGCAGTTTCGACAGGGCTCCCTATGGCTACACCTTC.

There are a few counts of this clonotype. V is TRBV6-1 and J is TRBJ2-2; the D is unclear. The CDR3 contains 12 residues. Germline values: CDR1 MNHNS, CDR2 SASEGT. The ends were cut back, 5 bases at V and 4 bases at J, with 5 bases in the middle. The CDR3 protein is CASSHGTGELFF. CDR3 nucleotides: TGTGCCAGCAGTCACGGCACCGGGGAGCTGTTTTTT.

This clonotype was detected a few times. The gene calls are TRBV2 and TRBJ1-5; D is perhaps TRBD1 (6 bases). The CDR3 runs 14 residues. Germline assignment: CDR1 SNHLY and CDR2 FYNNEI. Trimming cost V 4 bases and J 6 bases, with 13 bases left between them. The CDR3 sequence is CASSGVGGGQPQHF. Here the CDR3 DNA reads TGTGCCAGCAGTGGTGTGGGGGGCGGTCAGCCCCAGCATTTT.

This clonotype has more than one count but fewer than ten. This CDR3 reads CASRDSVFPLHF. As DNA, the CDR3 is TGTGCCAGCAGAGACAGTGTATTTCCCCTCCACTTT. V gene TRBV27 combines with J gene TRBJ1-6; D is perhaps TRBD1 (5 bases). V was clipped by 6 bases and J by 13 bases, with 13 bases between them. The germline V gene encodes CDR1 MNHEY and CDR2 SMNVEV (reference sequence). CDR3 length: 12 residues.